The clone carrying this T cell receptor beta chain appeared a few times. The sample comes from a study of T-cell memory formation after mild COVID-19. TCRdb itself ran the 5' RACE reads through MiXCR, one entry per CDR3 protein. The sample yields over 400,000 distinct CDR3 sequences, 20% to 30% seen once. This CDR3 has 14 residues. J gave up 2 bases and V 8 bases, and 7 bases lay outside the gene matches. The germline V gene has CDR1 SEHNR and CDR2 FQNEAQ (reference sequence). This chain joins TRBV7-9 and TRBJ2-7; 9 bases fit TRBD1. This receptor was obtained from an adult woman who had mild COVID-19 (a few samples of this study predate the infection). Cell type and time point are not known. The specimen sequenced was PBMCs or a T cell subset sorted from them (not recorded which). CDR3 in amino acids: CASGPGQGPYEQYF. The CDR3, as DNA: TGTGCCAGCGGCCCGGGACAGGGCCCCTACGAGCAGTACTTC.